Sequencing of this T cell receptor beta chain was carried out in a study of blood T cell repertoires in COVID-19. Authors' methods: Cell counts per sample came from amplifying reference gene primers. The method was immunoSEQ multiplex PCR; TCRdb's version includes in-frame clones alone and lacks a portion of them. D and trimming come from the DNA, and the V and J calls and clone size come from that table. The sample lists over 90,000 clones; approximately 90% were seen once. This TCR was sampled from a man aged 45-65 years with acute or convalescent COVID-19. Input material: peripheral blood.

CDR3 in DNA: TGTGCCAGCAGTTTTACTAGCGGGTACAATGAGCAGTTCTTC. Protein sequence: CASSFTSGYNEQFF. The rearrangement links TRBV6-5 to TRBJ2-1; 9 bases are a match to TRBD2. The CDR3 consists of 14 residues. Trimming removed 4 bases from V and 4 bases from J; junction bases left unmatched: 2. From germline, CDR1 is MNHEY and CDR2 SVGAGI.